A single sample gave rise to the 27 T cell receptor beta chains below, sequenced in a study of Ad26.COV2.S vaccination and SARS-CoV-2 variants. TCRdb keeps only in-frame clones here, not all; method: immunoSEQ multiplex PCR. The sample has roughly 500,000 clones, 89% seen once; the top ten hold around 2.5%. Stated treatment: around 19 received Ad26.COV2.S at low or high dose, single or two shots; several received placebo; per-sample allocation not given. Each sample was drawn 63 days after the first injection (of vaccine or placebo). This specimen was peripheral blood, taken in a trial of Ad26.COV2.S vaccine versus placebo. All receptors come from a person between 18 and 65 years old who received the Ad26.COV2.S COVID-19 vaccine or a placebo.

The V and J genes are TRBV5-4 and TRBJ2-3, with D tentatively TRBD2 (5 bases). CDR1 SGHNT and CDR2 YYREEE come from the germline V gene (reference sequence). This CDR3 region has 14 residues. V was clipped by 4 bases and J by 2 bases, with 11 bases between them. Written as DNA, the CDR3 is TGTGCCAGCAGCGTCGGGGTGGACACAGATACGCAGTATTTT. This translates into CASSVGVDTDTQYF.

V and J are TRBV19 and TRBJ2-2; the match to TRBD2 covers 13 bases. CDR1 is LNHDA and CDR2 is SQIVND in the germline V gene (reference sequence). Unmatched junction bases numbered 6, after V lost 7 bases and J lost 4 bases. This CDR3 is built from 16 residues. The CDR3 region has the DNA TGTGCCAGTACTCGGACTAGCGGGGGAAGCACCGGGGAGCTGTTTTTT. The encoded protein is CASTRTSGGSTGELFF. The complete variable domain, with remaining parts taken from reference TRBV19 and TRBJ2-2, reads DGGITQSPKYLFRKEGQNVTLSCEQNLNHDAMYWYRQDPGQGLRLIYYSQIVNDFQKGDIAEGYSVSREKKESFPLTVTSAQKNPTAFYLCASTRTSGGSTGELFFGEGSRLTVL.

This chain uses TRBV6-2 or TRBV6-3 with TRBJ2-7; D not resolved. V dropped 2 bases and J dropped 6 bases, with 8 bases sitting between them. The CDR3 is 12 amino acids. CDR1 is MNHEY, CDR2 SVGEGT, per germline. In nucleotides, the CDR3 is TGTGCCAGCAGTTACGCCCTAGGCGAGCAGTACGTC. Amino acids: CASSYALGEQYV.

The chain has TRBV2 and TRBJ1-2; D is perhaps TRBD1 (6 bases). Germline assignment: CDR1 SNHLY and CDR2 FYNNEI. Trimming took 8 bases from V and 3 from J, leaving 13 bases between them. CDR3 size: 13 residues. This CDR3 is CASQSGEDYGYTF. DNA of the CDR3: TGTGCCAGCCAGTCAGGGGAGGACTATGGCTACACCTTC.

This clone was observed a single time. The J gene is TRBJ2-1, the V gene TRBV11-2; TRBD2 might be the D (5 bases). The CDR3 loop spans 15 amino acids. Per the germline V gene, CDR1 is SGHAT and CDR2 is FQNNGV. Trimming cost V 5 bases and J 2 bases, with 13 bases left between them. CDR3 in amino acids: CASSAPRRTYNEQFF. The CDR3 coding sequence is TGTGCCAGCAGCGCGCCCCGGAGGACCTACAATGAGCAGTTCTTC.

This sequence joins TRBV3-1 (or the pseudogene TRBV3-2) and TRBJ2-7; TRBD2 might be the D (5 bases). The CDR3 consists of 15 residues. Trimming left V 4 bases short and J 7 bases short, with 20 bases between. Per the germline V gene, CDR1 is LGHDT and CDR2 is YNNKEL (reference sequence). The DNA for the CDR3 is TGTGCCAGCAGCCCTTATACCTCACTAGACTGTGAGCAGTACGTC. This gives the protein CASSPYTSLDCEQYV.

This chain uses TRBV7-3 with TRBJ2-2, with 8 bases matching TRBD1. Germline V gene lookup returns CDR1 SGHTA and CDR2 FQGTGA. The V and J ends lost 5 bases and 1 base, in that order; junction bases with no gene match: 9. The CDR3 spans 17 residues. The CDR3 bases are TGTGCCAGCAGCCCTACCACGACAGGGGTGAACACCGGGGAGCTGTTTTTT. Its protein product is CASSPTTTGVNTGELFF.

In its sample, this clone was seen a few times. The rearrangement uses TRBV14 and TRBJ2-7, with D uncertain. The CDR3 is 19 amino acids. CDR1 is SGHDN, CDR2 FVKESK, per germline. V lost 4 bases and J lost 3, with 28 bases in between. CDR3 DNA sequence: TGTGCCAGCAGCCCCAAAAACCGGGCCCAAAAAACGGACCACTACGAGCAGTACTTC. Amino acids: CASSPKNRAQKTDHYEQYF.

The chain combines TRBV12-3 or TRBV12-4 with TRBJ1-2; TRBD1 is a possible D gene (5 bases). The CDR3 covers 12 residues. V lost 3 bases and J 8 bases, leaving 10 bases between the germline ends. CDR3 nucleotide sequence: TGTGCCAGCAGTTTCTCAGACAGCGGCTACACCTTC. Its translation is CASSFSDSGYTF.

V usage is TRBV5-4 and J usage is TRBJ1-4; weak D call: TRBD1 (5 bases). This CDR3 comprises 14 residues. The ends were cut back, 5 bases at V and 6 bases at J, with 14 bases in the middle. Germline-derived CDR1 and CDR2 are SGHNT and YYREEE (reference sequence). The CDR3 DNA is TGTGCCAGCAGTTGGGACTTGGGGGATGAAAAACTGTTTTTT. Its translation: CASSWDLGDEKLFF. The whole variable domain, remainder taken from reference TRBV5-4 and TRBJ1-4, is ETGVTQSPTHLIKTRGQQVTLRCSSQSGHNTVSWYQQALGQGPQFIFQYYREEENGRGNFPPRFSGLQFPNYSSELNVNALELDDSALYLCASSWDLGDEKLFFGSGTQLSVL.

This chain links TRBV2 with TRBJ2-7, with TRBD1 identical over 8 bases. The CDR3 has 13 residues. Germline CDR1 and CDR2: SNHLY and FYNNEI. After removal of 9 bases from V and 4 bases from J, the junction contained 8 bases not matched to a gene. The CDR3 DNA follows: TGTGCCAGGGGGGGACAGGCGGCTTACGAGCAGTACTTC. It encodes CARGGQAAYEQYF.

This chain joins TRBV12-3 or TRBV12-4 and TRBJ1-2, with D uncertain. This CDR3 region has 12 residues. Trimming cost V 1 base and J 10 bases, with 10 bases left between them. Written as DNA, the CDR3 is TGTGCCAGCAGTTTAGGGGCGTCTCCCTACACCTTC. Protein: CASSLGASPYTF.

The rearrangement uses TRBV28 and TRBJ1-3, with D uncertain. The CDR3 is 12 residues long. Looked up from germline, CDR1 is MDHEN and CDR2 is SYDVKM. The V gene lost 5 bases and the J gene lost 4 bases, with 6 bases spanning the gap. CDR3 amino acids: CASSRFGNTIYF. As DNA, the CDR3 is TGTGCCAGCAGTCGATTCGGAAACACCATATATTTT.

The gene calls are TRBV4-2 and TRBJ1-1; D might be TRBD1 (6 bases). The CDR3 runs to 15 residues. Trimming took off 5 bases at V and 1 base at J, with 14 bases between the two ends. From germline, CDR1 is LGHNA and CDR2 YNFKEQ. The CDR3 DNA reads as TGTGCCAGCAGCAGGGACACTACTTGGAACACTGAAGCTTTCTTT. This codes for CASSRDTTWNTEAFF.

The DNA of the CDR3 is TGTGCCAGCTCACCACCGAACAGTCAAGAGACCCAGTACTTC. Protein product: CASSPPNSQETQYF. The chain carries TRBV18 and TRBJ2-5; D unresolved. Looked up from germline, CDR1 is KGHSH and CDR2 is LQKENI. The germline V and J ends were trimmed by 0 bases and 2 bases, with 7 bases remaining between them. CDR3 length equals 14 residues.

The CDR3 sequence is CASSLQVAGYGYTF. CDR3 sequence (DNA): TGTGCCAGCTCACTACAGGTTGCGGGCTATGGCTACACCTTC. The chain is built from TRBV18 and TRBJ1-2, with D tentatively TRBD1 (5 bases). Germline V gene sequence: CDR1 KGHSH, CDR2 LQKENI. The CDR3 length is 14 residues. Trimming took off 4 bases at V and 4 bases at J, with 13 bases between the two ends.

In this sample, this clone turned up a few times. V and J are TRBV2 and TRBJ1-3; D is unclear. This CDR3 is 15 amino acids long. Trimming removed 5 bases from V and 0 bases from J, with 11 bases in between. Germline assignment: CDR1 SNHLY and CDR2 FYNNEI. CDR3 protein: CASSRLKNSGNTIYF. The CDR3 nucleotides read TGTGCCAGCAGTCGCTTGAAAAACTCTGGAAACACCATATATTTT.

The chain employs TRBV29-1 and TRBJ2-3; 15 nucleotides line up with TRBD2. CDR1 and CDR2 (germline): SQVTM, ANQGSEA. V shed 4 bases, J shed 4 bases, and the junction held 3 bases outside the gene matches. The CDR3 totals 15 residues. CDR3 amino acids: CSVGGLAGGPDTQYF. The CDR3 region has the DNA TGCAGCGTTGGGGGACTAGCGGGGGGTCCAGATACGCAGTATTTT.

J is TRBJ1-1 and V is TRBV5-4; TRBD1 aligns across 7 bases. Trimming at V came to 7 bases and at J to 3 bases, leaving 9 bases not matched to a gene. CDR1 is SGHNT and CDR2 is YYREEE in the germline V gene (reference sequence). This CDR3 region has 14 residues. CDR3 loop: CASGKDRFDTEAFF. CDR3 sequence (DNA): TGTGCCAGCGGGAAGGACAGGTTCGACACTGAAGCTTTCTTT.

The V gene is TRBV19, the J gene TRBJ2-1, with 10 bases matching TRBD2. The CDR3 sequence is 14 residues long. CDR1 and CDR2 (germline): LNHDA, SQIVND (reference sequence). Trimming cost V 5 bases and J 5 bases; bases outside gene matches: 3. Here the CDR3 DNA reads TGTGCCAGTAGTCGGACTAGCGGAGACAATGAGCAGTTCTTC. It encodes CASSRTSGDNEQFF.

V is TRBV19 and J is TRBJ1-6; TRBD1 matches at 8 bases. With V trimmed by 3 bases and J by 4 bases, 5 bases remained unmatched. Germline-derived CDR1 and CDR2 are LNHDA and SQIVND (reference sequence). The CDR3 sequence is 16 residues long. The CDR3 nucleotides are TGTGCCAGTAGTATGCAGGGGGCGCGTTATAATTCACCCCTCCACTTT. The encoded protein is CASSMQGARYNSPLHF.

DNA for the CDR3: TGTGCCAGCAGCTTAGGATGGCCGCGGAATGAAAAACTGTTTTTT. Amino acids: CASSLGWPRNEKLFF. The chain is built from TRBV28 and TRBJ1-4; D uncertain. Germline V gene lookup returns CDR1 MDHEN and CDR2 SYDVKM. The V end was cut by 6 bases, the J end by 5 bases, with 16 bases between. CDR3 length: 15 amino acids. Drawing the rest from reference TRBV28 and TRBJ1-4, the complete variable domain is DVKVTQSSRYLVKRTGEKVFLECVQDMDHENMFWYRQDPGLGLRLIYFSYDVKMKEKGDIPEGYSVSREKKERFSLILESASTNQTSMYLCASSLGWPRNEKLFFGSGTQLSVL.

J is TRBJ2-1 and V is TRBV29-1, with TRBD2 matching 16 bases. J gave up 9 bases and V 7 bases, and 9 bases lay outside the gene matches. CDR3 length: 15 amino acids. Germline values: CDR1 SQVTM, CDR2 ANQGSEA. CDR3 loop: CSAKGLAGGGSEQFF. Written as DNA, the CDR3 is TGCAGCGCCAAGGGACTAGCGGGAGGGGGGTCTGAGCAGTTCTTC.

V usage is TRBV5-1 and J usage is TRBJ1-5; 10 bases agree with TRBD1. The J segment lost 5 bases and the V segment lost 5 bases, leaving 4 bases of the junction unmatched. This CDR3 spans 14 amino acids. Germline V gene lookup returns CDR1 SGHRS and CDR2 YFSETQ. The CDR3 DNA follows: TGCGCCAGCAGTCCGGACAGGGGGGATCAGCCCCAGCATTTT. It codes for CASSPDRGDQPQHF.

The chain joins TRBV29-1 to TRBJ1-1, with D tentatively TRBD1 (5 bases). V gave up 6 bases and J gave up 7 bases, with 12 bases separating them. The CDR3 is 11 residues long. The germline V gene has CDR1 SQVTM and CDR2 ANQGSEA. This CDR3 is CSVRFDSEAFF. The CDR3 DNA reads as TGCAGCGTAAGGTTTGACAGTGAAGCTTTCTTT.

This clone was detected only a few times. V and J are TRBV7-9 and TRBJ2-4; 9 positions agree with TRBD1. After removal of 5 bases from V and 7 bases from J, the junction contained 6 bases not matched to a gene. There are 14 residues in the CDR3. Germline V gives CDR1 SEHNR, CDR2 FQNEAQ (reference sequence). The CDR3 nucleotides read TGTGCCAGCAGCCTACAGGGGGCTATGAACATTCAGTACTTC. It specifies CASSLQGAMNIQYF.

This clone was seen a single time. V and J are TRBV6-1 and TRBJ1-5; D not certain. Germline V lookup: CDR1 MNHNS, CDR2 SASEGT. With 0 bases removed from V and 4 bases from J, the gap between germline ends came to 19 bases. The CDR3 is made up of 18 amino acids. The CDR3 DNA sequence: TGTGCCAGCAGTGAAGCGGGTTGGGGAGGAGGGAGGAATCAGCCCCAGCATTTT. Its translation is CASSEAGWGGGRNQPQHF.